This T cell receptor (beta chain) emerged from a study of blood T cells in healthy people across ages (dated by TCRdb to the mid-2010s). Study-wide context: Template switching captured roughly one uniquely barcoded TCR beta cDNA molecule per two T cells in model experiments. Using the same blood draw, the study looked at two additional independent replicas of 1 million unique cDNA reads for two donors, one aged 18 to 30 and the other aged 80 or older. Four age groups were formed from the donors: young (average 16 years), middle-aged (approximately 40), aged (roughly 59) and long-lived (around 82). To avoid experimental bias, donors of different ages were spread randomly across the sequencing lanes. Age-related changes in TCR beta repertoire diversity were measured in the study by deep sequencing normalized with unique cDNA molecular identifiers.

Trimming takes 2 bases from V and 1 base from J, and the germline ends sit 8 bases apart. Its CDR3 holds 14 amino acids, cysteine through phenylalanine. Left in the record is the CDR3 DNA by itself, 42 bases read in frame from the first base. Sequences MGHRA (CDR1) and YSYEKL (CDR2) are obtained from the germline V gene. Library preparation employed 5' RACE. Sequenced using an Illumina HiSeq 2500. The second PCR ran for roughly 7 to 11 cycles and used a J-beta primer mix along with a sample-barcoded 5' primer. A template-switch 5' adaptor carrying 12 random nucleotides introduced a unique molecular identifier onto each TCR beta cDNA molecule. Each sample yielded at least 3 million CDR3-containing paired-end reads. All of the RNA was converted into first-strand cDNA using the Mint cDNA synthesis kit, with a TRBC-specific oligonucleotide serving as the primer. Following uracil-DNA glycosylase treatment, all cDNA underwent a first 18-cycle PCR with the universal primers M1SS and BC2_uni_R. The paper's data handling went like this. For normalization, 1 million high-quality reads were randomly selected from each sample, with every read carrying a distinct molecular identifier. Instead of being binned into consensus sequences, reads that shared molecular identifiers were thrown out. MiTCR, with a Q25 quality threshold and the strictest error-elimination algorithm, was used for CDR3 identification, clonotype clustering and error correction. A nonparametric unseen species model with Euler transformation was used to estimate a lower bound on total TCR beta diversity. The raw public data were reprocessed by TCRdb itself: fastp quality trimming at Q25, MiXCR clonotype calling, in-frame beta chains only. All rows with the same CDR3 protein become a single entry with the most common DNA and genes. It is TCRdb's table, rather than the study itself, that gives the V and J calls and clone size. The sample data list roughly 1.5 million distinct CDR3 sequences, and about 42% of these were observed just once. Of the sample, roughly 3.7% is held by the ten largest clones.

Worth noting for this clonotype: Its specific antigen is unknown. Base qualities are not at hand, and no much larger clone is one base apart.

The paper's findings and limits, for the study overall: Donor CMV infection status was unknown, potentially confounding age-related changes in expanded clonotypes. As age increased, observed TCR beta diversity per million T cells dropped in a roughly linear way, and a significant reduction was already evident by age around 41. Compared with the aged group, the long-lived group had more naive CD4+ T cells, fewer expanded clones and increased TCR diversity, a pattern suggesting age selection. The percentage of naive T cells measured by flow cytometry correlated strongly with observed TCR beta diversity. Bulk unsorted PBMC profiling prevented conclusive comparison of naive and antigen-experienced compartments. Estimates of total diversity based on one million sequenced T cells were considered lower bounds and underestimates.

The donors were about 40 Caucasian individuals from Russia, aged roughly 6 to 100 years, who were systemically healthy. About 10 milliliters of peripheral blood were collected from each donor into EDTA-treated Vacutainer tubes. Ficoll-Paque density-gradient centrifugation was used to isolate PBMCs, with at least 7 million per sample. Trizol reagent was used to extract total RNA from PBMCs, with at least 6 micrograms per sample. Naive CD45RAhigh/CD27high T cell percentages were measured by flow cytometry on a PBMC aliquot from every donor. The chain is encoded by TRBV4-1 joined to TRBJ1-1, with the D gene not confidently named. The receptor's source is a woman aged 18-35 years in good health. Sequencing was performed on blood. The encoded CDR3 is CASSQTDKNTEAFF. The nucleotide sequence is TGCGCCAGCAGCCAAACAGACAAGAACACTGAAGCTTTCTTT.